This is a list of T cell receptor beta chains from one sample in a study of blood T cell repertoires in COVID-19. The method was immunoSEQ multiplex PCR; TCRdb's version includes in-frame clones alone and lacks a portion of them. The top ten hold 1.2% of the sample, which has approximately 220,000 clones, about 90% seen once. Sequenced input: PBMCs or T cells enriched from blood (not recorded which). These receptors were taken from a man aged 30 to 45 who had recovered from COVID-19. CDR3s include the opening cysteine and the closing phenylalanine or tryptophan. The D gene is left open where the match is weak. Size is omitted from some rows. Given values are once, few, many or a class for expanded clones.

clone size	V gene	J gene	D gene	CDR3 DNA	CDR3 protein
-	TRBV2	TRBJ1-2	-	TGTGCCAGCCGACAATTTCGCTATGGCTACACCTTC	CASRQFRYGYTF
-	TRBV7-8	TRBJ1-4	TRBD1	TGTGCCAGCAGCTTCCACCGGACAGGAGACTCTGAAAAACTGTTTTTT	CASSFHRTGDSEKLFF
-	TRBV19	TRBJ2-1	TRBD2	TGTGCCAGTAGTGGGCTAGCGGGAGGGGAGCAGTTCTTC	CASSGLAGGEQFF
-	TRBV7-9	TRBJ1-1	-	TGTGCCAGCAGCTTGCCAGGAGAACCAGGGACTGAAGCTTTCTTT	CASSLPGEPGTEAFF
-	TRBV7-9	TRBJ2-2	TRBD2	TGTGCCAGCAGCGGCGGGACTAGAATTAACAGGGAGCTGTTTTTT	CASSGGTRINRELFF
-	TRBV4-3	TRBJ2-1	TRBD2	TGCGCCAGCAGCCAAGACCTACTAGCGGGAGATAACAATGAGCAGTTCTTC	CASSQDLLAGDNNEQFF
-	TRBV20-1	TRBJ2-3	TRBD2	TGCAGTGCTAGTAGGGTAGCGGGAGGGCGCACAGATACGCAGTATTTT	CSASRVAGGRTDTQYF
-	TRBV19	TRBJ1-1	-	TGTGCCAGTAGTAAAGAGGGGCGATGGACTGAAGCTTTCTTT	CASSKEGRWTEAFF
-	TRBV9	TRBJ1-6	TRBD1	TGTGCCAGCAGCGTGACAGGGACCATCCTCAATAATTCACCCCTCCACTTT	CASSVTGTILNNSPLHF
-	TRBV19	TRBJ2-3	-	TGTGCCAGTAGTATTTCTAGCGTAAGCACAGATACGCAGTATTTT	CASSISSVSTDTQYF
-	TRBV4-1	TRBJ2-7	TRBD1	TGCGCCAGCAGCCCGTTGGACAGGGATCTCATATGGGAGCAGTACTTC	CASSPLDRDLIWEQYF
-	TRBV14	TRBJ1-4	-	TGTGCCAGCAGCCAAAACCGGAGGGACTCAATAAATGAAAAACTGTTTTTT	CASSQNRRDSINEKLFF
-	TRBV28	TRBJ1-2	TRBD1	TGTGCCAGCAGATCATCAGGGACAGGGGACCGTGGCTACACCTTC	CASRSSGTGDRGYTF
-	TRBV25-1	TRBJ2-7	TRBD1	TGTGCCAGCAGTGAAGTTAAAGGGGGCTCCGAGTACTTC	CASSEVKGGSEYF
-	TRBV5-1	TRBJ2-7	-	TGCGCCAGCAGCGGAGTCGGGCCGGGAGAGCAGTACTTC	CASSGVGPGEQYF
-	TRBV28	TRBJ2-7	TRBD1	TGTGCCAGCAGTTTCTTTTTGACAGGGAAAGGTCCGTTGGCCTACGAGCAGTACTTC	CASSFFLTGKGPLAYEQYF
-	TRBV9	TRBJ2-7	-	TGTGCCAGCAGCGTAGGGGGCCCCTCTTCCGAGCAGTACTTC	CASSVGGPSSEQYF
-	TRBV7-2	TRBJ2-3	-	TGTGCCAGCAGCTCAAATGACTGGAACACAGATACGCAGTATTTT	CASSSNDWNTDTQYF
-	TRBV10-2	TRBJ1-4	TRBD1	TGCGCCAGCAGTGGACAGGGAGGTGAAAAACTGTTTTTT	CASSGQGGEKLFF
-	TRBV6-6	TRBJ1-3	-	TGTGCCAGCAGTCCCCGGGACATCTTGCGATCTGGAAACACCATATATTTT	CASSPRDILRSGNTIYF
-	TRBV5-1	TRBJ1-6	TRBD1	TGCGCCAGCAGCTCCGGGACAGGGAGTTCACCCCTCCACTTT	CASSSGTGSSPLHF
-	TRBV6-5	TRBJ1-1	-	TGTGCCAGCAGTCGCCTCCAGGGGTACACTGAAGCTTTCTTT	CASSRLQGYTEAFF
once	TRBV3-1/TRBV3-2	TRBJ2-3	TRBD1	TGTGCCAGCAGCCTGAACAGGGGGCCTGGAGATACGCAGTATTTT	CASSLNRGPGDTQYF
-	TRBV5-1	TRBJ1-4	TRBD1	TGCGCCAGCAGCCAGACAGGGTCGGCTAATGAAAAACTGTTTTTT	CASSQTGSANEKLFF
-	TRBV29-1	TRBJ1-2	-	TGCAGCGTCCTCCGAGACATCTATGGCTACACCTTC	CSVLRDIYGYTF
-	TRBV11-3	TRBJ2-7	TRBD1	TGTGCCAGCAGCTTAGGACAGGGTGTTCGCGAGCAGTACTTC	CASSLGQGVREQYF
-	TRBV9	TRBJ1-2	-	TGTGCCAGCAGCTATACAGGGAACTATGGCTACACCTTC	CASSYTGNYGYTF
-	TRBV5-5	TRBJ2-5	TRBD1	TGTGCCAGCAGCTTGGAAGGGACAGGGCTCCAAGAGACCCAGTACTTC	CASSLEGTGLQETQYF
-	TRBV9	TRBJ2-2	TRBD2	TGTGCCAGCAGCGTAGGACTAGCGGCTAACACCGGGGAGCTGTTTTTT	CASSVGLAANTGELFF
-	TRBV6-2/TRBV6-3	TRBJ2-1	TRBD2	TGTGCCAGCAGTCCCGGGACTAGAAAGAATGAGCAGTTCTTC	CASSPGTRKNEQFF
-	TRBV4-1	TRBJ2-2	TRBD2	TGCGCCAGCAGCCAAGGGGGACTAGCGGGGGCCGGGGAGCTGTTTTTT	CASSQGGLAGAGELFF
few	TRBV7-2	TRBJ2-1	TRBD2	TGTGCCAGCACCGGGGGGGCCAACTACAATGAGCAGTTCTTC	CASTGGANYNEQFF
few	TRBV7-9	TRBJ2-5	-	TGTGCCAGCAGCTTAGCGATCGCAGGGGGGGAGACCCAGTACTTC	CASSLAIAGGETQYF
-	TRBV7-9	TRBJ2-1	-	TGTGCCAGCAGTCGTAAGATGGGACTGACTTACAATGAGCAGTTCTTC	CASSRKMGLTYNEQFF
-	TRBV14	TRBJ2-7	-	TGTGCCAGCAGCCAAGTGAGGGATTACGAGCAGTACTTC	CASSQVRDYEQYF
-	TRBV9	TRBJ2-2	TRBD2	TGTGCCAGCAGCACTTCCGGGACTAGCGTCACCGGGGAGCTGTTTTTT	CASSTSGTSVTGELFF
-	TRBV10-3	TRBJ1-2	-	TGTGCCATCAGTGAAGTGGCGGTCGGAGGCTACACCTTC	CAISEVAVGGYTF
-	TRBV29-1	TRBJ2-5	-	TGCAGCGTTGAAGGTCAGGGAGAGACCCAGTACTTC	CSVEGQGETQYF
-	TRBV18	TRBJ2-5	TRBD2	TGTGCCAGCTCACAGACTAGCGGGCAAGAGACCCAGTACTTC	CASSQTSGQETQYF
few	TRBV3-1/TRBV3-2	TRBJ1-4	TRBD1	TGTGCCAGCAGCCATGACAGGGGATACACAACTAATGAAAAACTGTTTTTT	CASSHDRGYTTNEKLFF
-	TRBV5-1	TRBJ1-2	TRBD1	TGCGCCAGCAGCTTGGAACCGGGACAGAACTATGGCTACACCTTC	CASSLEPGQNYGYTF
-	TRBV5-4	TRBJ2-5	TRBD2	TGTGCCAGCAGCTCCGCCGGGACTAGCGGGAGCGGGGAGACCCAGTACTTC	CASSSAGTSGSGETQYF
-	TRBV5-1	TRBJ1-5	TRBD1	TGCGCCAGCAGCCCCTCAGGGGGCACTCAGCCCCAGCATTTT	CASSPSGGTQPQHF